The 2 T cell receptor beta chains presented below share a single source sample, sequenced in a study of CD8+ T cells in alopecia areata. The treatment denotes: oral pan-JAK inhibitor, 5-10 mg twice daily. Sequencing used cDNA as its template, made by extracting RNA and reverse transcribing it. Profiled with immunoSEQ multiplex PCR; TCRdb holds only in-frame clones, not every one. The sample gives roughly 250,000 clones, about 62% of which show up once; 0.75% to 0.95% is in the top ten. The sample was CD4+ T cells sorted from blood, taken around week 54, from a patient treated with tofacitinib. The receptors shown here come from a human donor with alopecia areata.

V gene TRBV29-1 combines with J gene TRBJ2-1; D is unclear. Germline V lookup: CDR1 SQVTM, CDR2 ANQGSEA. The germline V and J ends were trimmed by 4 bases and 9 bases, with 13 bases remaining between them. This CDR3 region has 12 residues. CDR3 sequence: CSVASRPGEQFF. The CDR3 region has the DNA TGCAGCGTTGCATCCAGGCCTGGTGAGCAGTTCTTC.

The CDR3: CASSLGQDNEQFF. CDR3 coding DNA: TGCGCCAGCAGCCTAGGACAGGACAATGAGCAGTTCTTC. V gene TRBV4-3 combines with J gene TRBJ2-1; 7 bases fit TRBD1. The germline CDR1 and CDR2 sequences are LGHNA and YSLEER. The V segment lost 4 bases and the J segment 5 bases; nucleotides outside the gene matches: 2. The CDR3 consists of 13 residues.